The 5 T cell receptor beta chains below all came from one sample that was sequenced in a study of blood T cell repertoires in COVID-19. Data came from immunoSEQ multiplex PCR; TCRdb stores just in-frame clones and leaves some out. The table includes more than 100,000 clones, around 90% detected once. Sequenced: peripheral blood. The receptors here all came from an elderly woman in a cohort sampled during active COVID-19.

As regards this clone: Compared with germline, one end of the junction differs, possibly owing to a read error. The chain employs TRBV12-3 or TRBV12-4 and TRBJ2-7; 7 bases fit TRBD1. The CDR3 is 13 residues long. CDR3 nucleotides: TGTGCCAGCAGTGTAGCAGGGGGCTACGAGCAGTACTTC. This gives the protein CASSVAGGYEQYF.

In this sample, this clone turned up a few times. This chain joins TRBV7-2 and TRBJ1-2; no clear D. The CDR3 has 18 amino acids. The ends were cut back, 5 bases at V and 6 bases at J, with 28 bases in the middle. Germline V lookup: CDR1 SGHTA, CDR2 FQGNSA. The CDR3 loop is CASSPLYSVNVRRDGYTF. DNA for the CDR3: TGTGCCAGCAGCCCTCTGTATTCCGTCAATGTTCGGAGGGATGGCTACACCTTC.

The V and J genes are TRBV7-2 and TRBJ1-3, with TRBD1 matching over 11 bases. The germline V gene encodes CDR1 SGHTA and CDR2 FQGNSA. V lost 5 bases, J lost 3 bases, and 6 bases stayed unmatched. This CDR3 has 16 amino acids. CDR3 nucleotide sequence: TGTGCCAGCAGCCAGGACAGGGGGCTAAGTGGAAACACCATATATTTT. Residues: CASSQDRGLSGNTIYF.

The V call is TRBV7-2, the J call TRBJ1-2; the D gene is possibly TRBD1 (5 bases). CDR1 is SGHTA, CDR2 FQGNSA, per germline. This CDR3 contains 14 residues. Trimming removed 1 base from V and 7 bases from J, with 13 bases in between. CDR3 sequence reads: CASSLGQGGFGYTF. In DNA form, the CDR3 reads TGTGCCAGCAGCTTAGGCCAGGGCGGATTTGGCTACACCTTC.

The V gene is TRBV19, the J gene TRBJ1-4; no definite D call. The CDR3 consists of 13 residues. Trimming shortened V by 1 base and J by 6 bases, and 6 bases separated the two germline ends. Looked up from germline, CDR1 is LNHDA and CDR2 is SQIVND (reference sequence). DNA of the CDR3: TGTGCCAGTAGTATAGGAGGGTATGAAAAACTGTTTTTT. Amino acid sequence: CASSIGGYEKLFF.